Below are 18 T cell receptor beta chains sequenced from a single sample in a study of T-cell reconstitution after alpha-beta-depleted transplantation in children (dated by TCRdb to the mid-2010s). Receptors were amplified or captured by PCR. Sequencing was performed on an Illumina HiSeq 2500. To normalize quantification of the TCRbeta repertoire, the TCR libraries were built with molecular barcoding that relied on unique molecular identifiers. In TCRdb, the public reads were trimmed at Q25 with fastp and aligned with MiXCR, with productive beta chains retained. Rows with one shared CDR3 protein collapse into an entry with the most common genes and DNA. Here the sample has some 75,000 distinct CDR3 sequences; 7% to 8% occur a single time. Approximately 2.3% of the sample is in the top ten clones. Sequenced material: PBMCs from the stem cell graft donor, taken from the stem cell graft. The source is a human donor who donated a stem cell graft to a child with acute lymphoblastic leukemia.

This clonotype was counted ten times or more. CDR3: CASSSGATEHSNQPQHF. CDR3 sequence (DNA): TGTGCCAGCAGTTCAGGGGCGACAGAACATAGCAATCAGCCCCAGCATTTT. This chain connects TRBV12-3 or TRBV12-4 to TRBJ1-5; tentatively, D is TRBD1 (6 bases). The CDR3 has 17 residues. V lost 4 bases to trimming and J lost 0 bases, with 16 bases between them.

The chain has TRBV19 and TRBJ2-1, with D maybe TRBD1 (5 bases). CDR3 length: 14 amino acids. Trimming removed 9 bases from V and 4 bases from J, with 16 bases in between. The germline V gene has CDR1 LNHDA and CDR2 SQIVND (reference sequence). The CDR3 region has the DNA TGTGCCAGCCTCGGCCGTTCAGGGTACAATGAGCAGTTCTTC. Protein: CASLGRSGYNEQFF.

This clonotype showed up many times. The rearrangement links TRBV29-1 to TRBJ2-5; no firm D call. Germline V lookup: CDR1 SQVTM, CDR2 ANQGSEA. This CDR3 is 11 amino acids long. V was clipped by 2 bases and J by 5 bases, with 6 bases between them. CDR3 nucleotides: TGCAGCGTTGAACACCGGGAGACCCAGTACTTC. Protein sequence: CSVEHRETQYF. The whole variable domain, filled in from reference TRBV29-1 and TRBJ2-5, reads SAVISQKPSRDICQRGTSLTIQCQVDSQVTMMFWYRQQPGQSLTLIATANQGSEATYESGFVIDKFPISRPNLTFSTLTVSNMSPEDSSIYLCSVEHRETQYFGPGTRLLVL.

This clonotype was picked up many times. In DNA, the CDR3 is TGTGCCAGCAGTCCCCCGACAGGAACGAATCAGCCCCAGCATTTT. Translated, it gives CASSPPTGTNQPQHF. V and J are TRBV12-3 or TRBV12-4 and TRBJ1-5; D may be TRBD1 (6 bases). The CDR3 contains 15 residues. V was clipped by 5 bases and J by 4 bases, with 15 bases between them.

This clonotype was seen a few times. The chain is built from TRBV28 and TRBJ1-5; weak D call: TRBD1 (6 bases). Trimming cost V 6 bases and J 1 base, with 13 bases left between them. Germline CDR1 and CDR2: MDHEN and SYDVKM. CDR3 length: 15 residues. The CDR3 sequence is CASRNPGQSNQPQHF. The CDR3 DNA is TGTGCCAGCAGAAATCCGGGACAAAGCAATCAGCCCCAGCATTTT.

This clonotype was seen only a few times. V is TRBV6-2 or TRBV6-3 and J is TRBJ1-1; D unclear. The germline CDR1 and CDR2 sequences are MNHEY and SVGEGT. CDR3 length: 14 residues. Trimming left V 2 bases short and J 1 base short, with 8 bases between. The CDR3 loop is CASSYGFENTEAFF. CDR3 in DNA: TGTGCCAGCAGTTACGGGTTCGAGAACACTGAAGCTTTCTTT.

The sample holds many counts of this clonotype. The CDR3 DNA reads TGTGCCAGCAGTGAACTAGCGGGAGGGCCTGAGCAGTTCTTC. Translated, it gives CASSELAGGPEQFF. This rearrangement joins TRBV4-2 to TRBJ2-1; TRBD2 agrees at 13 bases. Germline assignment: CDR1 LGHNA and CDR2 YNFKEQ. The CDR3 has 14 amino acids. The V gene end was trimmed by 6 bases and the J gene end by 9 bases; junction bases not matched to a gene: 5.

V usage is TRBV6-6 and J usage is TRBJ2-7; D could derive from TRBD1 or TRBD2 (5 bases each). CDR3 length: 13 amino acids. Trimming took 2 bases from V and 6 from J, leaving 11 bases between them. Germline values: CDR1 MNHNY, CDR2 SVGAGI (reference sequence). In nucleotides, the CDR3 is TGTGCCAGCAGTTACGAGGGGTATGGCGAGCAGTACTTC. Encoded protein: CASSYEGYGEQYF.

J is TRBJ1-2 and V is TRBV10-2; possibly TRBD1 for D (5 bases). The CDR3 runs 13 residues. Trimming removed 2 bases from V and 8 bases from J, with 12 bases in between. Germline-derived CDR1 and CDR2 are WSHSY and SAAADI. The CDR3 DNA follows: TGCGCCAGCAGTGAGAGCAGGGTGGTGGGCTACACCTTC. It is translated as CASSESRVVGYTF.

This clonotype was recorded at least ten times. CDR3 protein: CSARGVRDTEAFF. The CDR3 region has the DNA TGCAGTGCCCGGGGGGTACGAGACACTGAAGCTTTCTTT. V gene TRBV20-1 combines with J gene TRBJ1-1; tentative D call: TRBD1 (5 bases). The ends were cut back, 6 bases at V and 3 bases at J, with 14 bases in the middle. Germline V gives CDR1 DFQATT, CDR2 SNEGSKA (reference sequence). This CDR3 region has 13 residues.

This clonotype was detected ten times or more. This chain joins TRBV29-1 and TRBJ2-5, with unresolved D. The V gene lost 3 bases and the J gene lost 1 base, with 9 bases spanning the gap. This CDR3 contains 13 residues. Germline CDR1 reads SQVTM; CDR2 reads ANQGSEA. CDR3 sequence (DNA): TGCAGCGTTGACGGGCGGACCCAAGAGACCCAGTACTTC. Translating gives CSVDGRTQETQYF.

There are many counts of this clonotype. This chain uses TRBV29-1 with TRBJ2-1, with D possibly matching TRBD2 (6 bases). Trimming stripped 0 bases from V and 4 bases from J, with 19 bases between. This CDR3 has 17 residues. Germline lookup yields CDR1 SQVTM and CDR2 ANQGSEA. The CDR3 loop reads CSVEDLPVGGDYNEQFF. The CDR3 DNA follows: TGCAGCGTTGAAGACTTGCCGGTCGGCGGGGATTACAATGAGCAGTTCTTC.

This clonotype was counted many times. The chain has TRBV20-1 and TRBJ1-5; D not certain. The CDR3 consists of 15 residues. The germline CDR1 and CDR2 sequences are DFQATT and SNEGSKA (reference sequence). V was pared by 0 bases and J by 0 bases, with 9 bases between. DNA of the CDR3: TGCAGTGCTAGAGAAAGGGCCGATAGCAATCAGCCCCAGCATTTT. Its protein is CSARERADSNQPQHF.

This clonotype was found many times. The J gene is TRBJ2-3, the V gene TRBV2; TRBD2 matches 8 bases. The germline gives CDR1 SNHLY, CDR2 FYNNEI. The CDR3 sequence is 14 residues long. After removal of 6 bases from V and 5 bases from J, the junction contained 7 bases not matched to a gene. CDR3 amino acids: CASSPGLGEDTQYF. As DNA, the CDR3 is TGTGCCAGCAGCCCGGGACTAGGTGAAGATACGCAGTATTTT.

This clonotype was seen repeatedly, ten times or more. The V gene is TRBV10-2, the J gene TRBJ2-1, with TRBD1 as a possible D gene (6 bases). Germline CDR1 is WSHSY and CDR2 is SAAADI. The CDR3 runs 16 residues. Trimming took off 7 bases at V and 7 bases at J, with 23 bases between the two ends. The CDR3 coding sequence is TGCGCCAGCACCCATACCCAGGGGAAAATAAGAAATGAGCAGTTCTTC. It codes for CASTHTQGKIRNEQFF.

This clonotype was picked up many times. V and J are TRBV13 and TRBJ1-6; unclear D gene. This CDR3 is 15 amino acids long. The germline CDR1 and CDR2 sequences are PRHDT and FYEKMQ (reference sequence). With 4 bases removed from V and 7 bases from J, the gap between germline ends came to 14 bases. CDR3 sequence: CASSSSADRNSPLHF. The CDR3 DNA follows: TGTGCCAGCAGCTCAAGCGCGGATAGGAATTCACCCCTCCACTTT.

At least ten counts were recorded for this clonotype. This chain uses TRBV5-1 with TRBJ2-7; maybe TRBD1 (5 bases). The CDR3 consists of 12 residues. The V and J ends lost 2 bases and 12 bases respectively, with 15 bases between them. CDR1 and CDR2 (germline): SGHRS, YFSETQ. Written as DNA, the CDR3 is TGCGCCAGCAGCTTTAATGGACAAGGGTTGTACTTC. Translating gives CASSFNGQGLYF.

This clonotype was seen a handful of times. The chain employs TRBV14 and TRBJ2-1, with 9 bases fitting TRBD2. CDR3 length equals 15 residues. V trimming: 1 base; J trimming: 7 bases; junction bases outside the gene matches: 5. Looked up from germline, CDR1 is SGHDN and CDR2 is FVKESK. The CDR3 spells CASSQVLAGRNEQFF. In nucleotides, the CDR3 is TGTGCCAGCAGCCAAGTGCTAGCGGGGAGGAATGAGCAGTTCTTC.